These 13 T cell receptor beta chains were all obtained from the same sample, sequenced in a study of T cell repertoires in cytomegalovirus infection. MiXCR, applied by TCRdb to the reads, yields one record per CDR3 protein. This table holds 200,000 or so distinct CDR3 sequences, 28% found once. Sequenced material: PBMCs. The receptor source for this set is a human donor in good health (CMV status not recorded). Some clones in this sample may be carry-over from other donors' samples.

V usage is TRBV29-1 and J usage is TRBJ1-4; 9 bases line up with TRBD1. Trimming at V came to 7 bases and at J to 6 bases, leaving 6 bases not matched to a gene. From germline, CDR1 is SQVTM and CDR2 ANQGSEA. The CDR3 sequence is 13 residues long. CDR3 sequence: CSAMGQGHEKLFF. The CDR3 region has the DNA TGCAGCGCCATGGGACAGGGTCATGAAAAACTGTTTTTT.

The rearrangement uses TRBV15 and TRBJ2-5; D gene uncertain. CDR3 length: 13 amino acids. V lost 1 base to trimming and J lost 1 base, with 4 bases between them. Germline CDR1 and CDR2: LNHNV and YYDKDF (reference sequence). The CDR3 DNA reads TGTGCCACCAGCAGAGCGGTCCAAGAGACCCAGTACTTC. Protein product: CATSRAVQETQYF.

A single count supports this clonotype. The chain employs TRBV5-4 and TRBJ2-1; weak D call: TRBD2 (6 bases). CDR3 length equals 14 residues. Germline loops: CDR1 SGHNT, CDR2 YYREEE (reference sequence). Trimming removed 0 bases from V and 8 bases from J, with 12 bases in between. The CDR3 sequence is CASSLGLEKYEQFF. The CDR3 DNA follows: TGTGCCAGCAGCTTGGGACTAGAAAAATATGAGCAGTTCTTC.

This clonotype has a handful of counts. V is TRBV6-6 and J is TRBJ2-3; TRBD2 aligns across 11 bases. Germline V CDR1 and CDR2: MNHNY, SVGAGI (reference sequence). After removal of 2 bases from V and 1 base from J, the junction contained 2 bases not matched to a gene. This CDR3 spans 16 amino acids. DNA for the CDR3: TGTGCCAGCAGTTACGAGGGACTAGCGGGCACAGATACGCAGTATTTT. Translated: CASSYEGLAGTDTQYF.

The chain carries TRBV10-3 and TRBJ2-2; D gene ambiguous. The CDR3 is 13 amino acids. Germline loops: CDR1 ENHRY, CDR2 SYGVKD. The V and J ends lost 3 bases and 3 bases respectively, with 5 bases between them. The CDR3 nucleotides read TGTGCCATCAGTGATGGGTACACCGGGGAGCTGTTTTTT. Residues: CAISDGYTGELFF.

The rearrangement links TRBV27 to TRBJ2-5; 8 nucleotides align to TRBD2. CDR3 size: 14 residues. CDR1 and CDR2 from the germline V gene are MNHEY and SMNVEV (reference sequence). With 6 bases clipped from V and 3 bases from J, the junction kept 6 bases outside the gene matches. The chain's CDR3 is CASRLRGAEETQYF. Written as DNA, the CDR3 is TGTGCCAGCAGGCTGCGGGGGGCAGAAGAGACCCAGTACTTC.

This chain links TRBV5-6 with TRBJ2-1, with TRBD2 matching over 10 bases. Trimming removed 2 bases from V and 4 bases from J; junction bases left unmatched: 6. Germline loops: CDR1 SGHDT, CDR2 YYEEEE. CDR3 size: 16 residues. The CDR3 spells CASSFRRTSGYNEQFF. The CDR3 DNA reads TGTGCCAGCAGCTTCCGAAGGACTAGCGGTTACAATGAGCAGTTCTTC. Drawing the rest from reference TRBV5-6 and TRBJ2-1, the complete variable domain is DAGVTQSPTHLIKTRGQQVTLRCSPKSGHDTVSWYQQALGQGPQFIFQYYEEEERQRGNFPDRFSGHQFPNYSSELNVNALLLGDSALYLCASSFRRTSGYNEQFFGPGTRLTVL.

The chain couples TRBV12-3 or TRBV12-4 to TRBJ1-1; the D is unclear. Trimming cost V 7 bases and J 8 bases, with 17 bases left between them. The CDR3 is 13 amino acids. Here the CDR3 reads CASIKMGSREAFF. Written as DNA, the CDR3 is TGTGCCAGCATTAAAATGGGGTCTCGAGAAGCTTTCTTT.

This chain links TRBV7-6 with TRBJ2-1; the match to TRBD2 covers 11 bases. This CDR3 comprises 15 residues. The germline CDR1 and CDR2 sequences are SGHVS and FNYEAQ. V shed 5 bases, J shed 9 bases, and the junction held 9 bases outside the gene matches. This CDR3 reads CASSALAGGRGEQFF. The DNA for the CDR3 is TGTGCCAGCAGCGCCTTAGCGGGGGGGCGTGGTGAGCAGTTCTTC.

There are many counts of this clonotype. The chain combines TRBV7-2 with TRBJ1-4; TRBD1 is a possible D gene (5 bases). CDR1 and CDR2 from the germline V gene are SGHTA and FQGNSA. Trimming pared 5 bases from V and 8 bases from J, leaving 18 bases between. The CDR3 covers 15 residues. For the CDR3, the DNA is TGTGCCAGCAGCCTCGGGGCAGGGAAGGGCGAAAAACTGTTTTTT. It encodes CASSLGAGKGEKLFF. Supplemented by reference TRBV7-2 and TRBJ1-4, the full variable domain reads GAGVSQSPSNKVTEKGKDVELRCDPISGHTALYWYRQSLGQGLEFLIYFQGNSAPDKSGLPSDRFSAERTGGSVSTLTIQRTQQEDSAVYLCASSLGAGKGEKLFFGSGTQLSVL.

This clonotype was observed a handful of times. The V and J genes are TRBV5-1 and TRBJ1-3; no reliable D call. The CDR3 loop spans 14 amino acids. Germline V gives CDR1 SGHRS, CDR2 YFSETQ. V was trimmed by 0 bases and J by 0 bases, leaving 4 bases between them. This CDR3 is CASSLDHSGNTIYF. The CDR3 DNA sequence: TGCGCCAGCAGCTTGGACCACTCTGGAAACACCATATATTTT. The variable domain in full, with the rest retrieved from reference TRBV5-1 and TRBJ1-3, is KAGVTQTPRYLIKTRGQQVTLSCSPISGHRSVSWYQQTPGQGLQFLFEYFSETQRNKGNFPGRFSGRQFSNSRSEMNVSTLELGDSALYLCASSLDHSGNTIYFGEGSWLTVV.

Concerning this clonotype: Compared with germline, one end of the junction differs, possibly owing to a read error. J is TRBJ2-3 and V is TRBV4-1; 9 bases align to TRBD2. From germline, CDR1 is MGHRA and CDR2 YSYEKL. There are 16 residues in the CDR3. As DNA, the CDR3 is TGTGCCAGCAGCCAAGTAACTAGCGGGTTTACAGATACGCAGTATTTT. It specifies CASSQVTSGFTDTQYF.

This clonotype was counted at least ten times. The V and J genes are TRBV11-2 and TRBJ2-3, with a possible D match to TRBD2 (6 bases). The CDR3 runs to 14 residues. The V end was cut by 5 bases, the J end by 4 bases, with 13 bases between. Germline values: CDR1 SGHAT, CDR2 FQNNGV. The CDR3 region is CASSGGYPADTQYF. The CDR3 DNA reads TGTGCCAGCAGCGGGGGGTACCCGGCAGATACGCAGTATTTT.